This record concerns one T cell receptor (beta chain) sequence. Its matching antigen is unknown. These data originate in a study of cytomegalovirus exposure and HLA in healthy donors. For the study at large: An early release of data contained around 80 million unique TCRs, which came from HLA-typed donors.

J lost 10 bases, V lost 0 bases, and 14 bases had no gene match. The CDR3 loop spans 18 amino acids. Germline-derived CDR1 and CDR2 are MRHNA and SNTAGT. Use of 60 Vbeta and 13 Jbeta primers characterized the PCR. Profiling relied on immunoSEQ multiplex PCR, and the TCRdb table lists in-frame clones only, not all of them. Here the sample spans approximately 240,000 clones, around four fifths being singletons. Study conclusions and caveats: Evidence from a later analysis indicated that most CMV-associated TCR beta chains looked HLA-restricted.

The sequence derives from a woman in her fifties or sixties in good health and CMV-seropositive. This chain uses TRBV6-4 with TRBJ1-6, with TRBD1 identical over 8 bases. The sample was PBMCs. CDR3 bases: TGTGCCAGCAGTGACTCGACTTACGGACAGGGTCTCGGATCACCCCTCCACTTT. Protein product: CASSDSTYGQGLGSPLHF.